Listed below are T cell receptor beta chains from one sample, sequenced in a study of blood T cell repertoires in COVID-19. Generated by immunoSEQ multiplex PCR, the TCRdb table keeps only in-frame clones and is missing some. Found here are about 100,000 clones, roughly 79% of them singletons; the top ten hold roughly a third. The sample taken for sequencing was peripheral blood. Receptors were obtained from a man aged 65-85 years with active or convalescent COVID-19. The conserved cysteine and the conserved F or W are not part of the CDR3 here. A D gene is named only where the DNA matches it firmly. A clone size is listed for some rows: how often the clone was seen (once, few, many), or a class if it is expanded.

D gene	CDR3 length	clone size	V gene	J gene	CDR3 protein
-	13	-	TRBV3-1/TRBV3-2	TRBJ2-5	ASSPQADRQETQY
TRBD2	14	-	TRBV27	TRBJ2-1	ASGSLRVAGRVAQF
TRBD2	16	-	TRBV5-1	TRBJ2-2	ASSLASGGHSNTGELF
TRBD2	16	-	TRBV13	TRBJ2-5	ASSLGGLAGVRRETQY
-	11	-	TRBV12-3/TRBV12-4	TRBJ1-2	ASSLQGQGGYT
-	13	few	TRBV7-2	TRBJ2-2	ASLGSGGWNGELF
TRBD2	16	-	TRBV3-1/TRBV3-2	TRBJ2-1	ASSQGLAGGPSYNEQF
TRBD2	12	-	TRBV3-1/TRBV3-2	TRBJ2-5	ASSQAGGQETQY
TRBD1	17	-	TRBV30	TRBJ2-3	AWNTDRGLGDSYTDTQY
TRBD2	12	-	TRBV6-5	TRBJ2-2	ASSWTSATGELF
-	12	-	TRBV5-1	TRBJ2-7	ASSLVPASYEQY
-	9	-	TRBV6-5	TRBJ1-2	ASRTVYGYT
-	9	-	TRBV20-1	TRBJ1-2	SARAPQGYT
TRBD2	14	-	TRBV7-3	TRBJ2-1	ASSFGLAGSYNEQF
TRBD2	14	-	TRBV3-1/TRBV3-2	TRBJ2-1	ASSPRLAGKAAEQF
TRBD1	11	-	TRBV6-5	TRBJ1-2	ASSRDSLGGYT
-	12	-	TRBV4-3	TRBJ1-1	ASSPRHMNTEAF
TRBD1	13	-	TRBV9	TRBJ2-7	ASSEQGDPSYEQY
TRBD1	13	-	TRBV14	TRBJ1-3	ASSLARDRGNTIY
-	13	-	TRBV5-1	TRBJ1-1	ASSLEGFRGTEAF
TRBD1	12	-	TRBV9	TRBJ1-4	ASSGDRGGEKLF
TRBD2	11	-	TRBV13	TRBJ2-1	ASSLGLDNEQF
TRBD1	14	-	TRBV11-1	TRBJ2-2	ASSVDRGVNAGELF
-	16	-	TRBV4-3	TRBJ1-2	ASSHVSLGQGLYYGYT
-	14	-	TRBV5-5	TRBJ2-6	ASSLAWGVGANVLT
-	12	-	TRBV28	TRBJ1-3	ASSFTGGGNTIY
-	11	-	TRBV5-1	TRBJ2-1	ASSLAEHNEQF
-	12	-	TRBV7-8	TRBJ1-6	ASSWTASDSPLH
TRBD1	17	-	TRBV7-9	TRBJ1-1	ASSSWTGGGLGLNTEAF
TRBD2	15	-	TRBV13	TRBJ2-7	ASSLSGGGTATYEQY
TRBD1	13	-	TRBV5-4	TRBJ2-5	ASSYTTGSEETQY
-	10	-	TRBV6-2/TRBV6-3	TRBJ1-2	ASSYNYLGYT
-	12	-	TRBV5-4	TRBJ2-7	ASSLAQTVGEQY
TRBD2	13	once	TRBV7-3	TRBJ2-2	ASSLMGGSTGELF
-	12	few	TRBV27	TRBJ1-4	ASSWRATNEKLF
TRBD1	12	-	TRBV2	TRBJ1-6	ASRHGTGGSPLH
TRBD1	12	-	TRBV5-3	TRBJ1-5	ARSWGDSYQPQH
TRBD1	17	-	TRBV19	TRBJ2-3	ASSIGGQGSDLETDTQY
TRBD2	18	few	TRBV24-1	TRBJ2-3	ATSDSRGRAWSLSPDTQY
TRBD2	15	once	TRBV3-1/TRBV3-2	TRBJ2-5	ASSQKWGLAGEETQY
-	10	few	TRBV27	TRBJ2-1	ASSLSRGEQF
TRBD2	14	-	TRBV13	TRBJ2-5	ASSRGLAGPGETQY
TRBD1	14	-	TRBV5-1	TRBJ1-2	ASSLDSGQALPGYT